The 2 T cell receptor beta chains listed next were all sequenced from one sample in a study of lymphopenia after photon versus proton radiotherapy (dated by TCRdb to 2018 to 2020). Libraries were constructed by the immunoSEQ multiplex PCR assay. Drawn from immuneACCESS, this table holds only the in-frame rearrangements with V and J called that TCRdb kept. Clones are partly lost; checked studies trace under half to an unresolved V gene and leave the rest unexplained. Across this sample there are over 50,000 clones, with roughly 86% seen only once. The ten most abundant clones make up approximately 2% of the sample. This sample comprised peripheral blood, obtained from a patient treated with photon-based radiotherapy. These receptors originate from a man aged 35 to 55 with gastric cancer.

The chain employs TRBV4-2 and TRBJ1-4; D is unresolved. The CDR3 length is 18 residues. V shed 6 bases and J shed 1 base, with 21 bases lying between them. The V gene's germline CDR1 is LGHNA and CDR2 YNFKEQ. CDR3 in DNA: TGTGCCAGCAGAAGGGCAGTCAGCAACCTTATAACTAATGAAAAACTGTTTTTT. It is translated as CASRRAVSNLITNEKLFF.

This sequence joins TRBV2 and TRBJ1-3; the D gene is possibly TRBD1 (6 bases). The CDR3 loop spans 16 amino acids. From germline, CDR1 is SNHLY and CDR2 FYNNEI. V lost 4 bases and J lost 0, with 13 bases in between. DNA for the CDR3: TGTGCCAGCAGTGCCGGGACAACTGTCTCTGGAAACACCATATATTTT. Amino acid sequence: CASSAGTTVSGNTIYF. The full variable domain, rest sourced from reference TRBV2 and TRBJ1-3, is EPEVTQTPSHQVTQMGQEVILRCVPISNHLYFYWYRQILGQKVEFLVSFYNNEISEKSEIFDDQFSVERPDGSNFTLKIRSTKLEDSAMYFCASSAGTTVSGNTIYFGEGSWLTVV.